This T cell receptor beta chain was recovered during a study of cytomegalovirus exposure and HLA in healthy donors. Findings and caveats of the study: Sequences of the TCR beta chain were said to predict the HLA-A and HLA-B alleles of most subjects accurately.

The PCR was carried out with 60 Vbeta primers and 13 Jbeta primers. This table comes from immunoSEQ multiplex PCR, and its TCRdb copy is limited to in-frame clones, with some not included. This sample has around 94,000 clones, with about 88% found just once. Germline-derived CDR1 and CDR2 are SGDLS and YYNGEE. This CDR3 has 16 amino acids. Deletions cut 0 bases from V and 5 bases from J, with 15 bases between. Note on this clone: The antigen is not known.

At the time of sampling, donors were nominally healthy, though unrecorded immune exposures were likely. The V and J genes are TRBV9 and TRBJ2-1, with D possibly being TRBD1 (5 bases). This clonotype was sampled from a young man in good health and CMV-seronegative. The sample was PBMCs. CDR3 DNA: TGTGCCAGCAGCGTAGGTGTATTAGGGGCTGACAATGAGCAGTTCTTC. The encoded protein is CASSVGVLGADNEQFF.